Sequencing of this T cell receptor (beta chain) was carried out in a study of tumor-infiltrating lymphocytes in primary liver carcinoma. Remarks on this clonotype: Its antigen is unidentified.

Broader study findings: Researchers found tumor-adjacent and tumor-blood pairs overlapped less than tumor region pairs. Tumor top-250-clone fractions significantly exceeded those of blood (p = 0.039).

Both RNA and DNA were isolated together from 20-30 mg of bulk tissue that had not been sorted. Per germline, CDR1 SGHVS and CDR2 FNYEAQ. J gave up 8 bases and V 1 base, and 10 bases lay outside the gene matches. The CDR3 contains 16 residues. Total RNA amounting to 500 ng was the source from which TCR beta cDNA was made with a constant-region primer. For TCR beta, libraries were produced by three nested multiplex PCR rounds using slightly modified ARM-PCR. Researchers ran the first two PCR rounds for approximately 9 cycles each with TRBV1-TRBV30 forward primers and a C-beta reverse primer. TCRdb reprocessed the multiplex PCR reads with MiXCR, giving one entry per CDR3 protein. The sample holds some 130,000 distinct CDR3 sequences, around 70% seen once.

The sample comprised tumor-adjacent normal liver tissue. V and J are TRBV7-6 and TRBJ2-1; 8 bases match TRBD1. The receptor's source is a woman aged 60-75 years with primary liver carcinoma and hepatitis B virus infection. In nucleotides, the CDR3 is TGTGCCAGCAGCTTAGTAGACAACAGGGGGATAGATGAGCAGTTCTTC. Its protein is CASSLVDNRGIDEQFF. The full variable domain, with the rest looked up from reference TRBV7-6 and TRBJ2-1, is GAGVSQSPRYKVTKRGQDVALRCDPISGHVSLYWYRQALGQGPEFLTYFNYEAQQDKSGLPNDRFSAERPEGSISTLTIQRTEQRDSAMYRCASSLVDNRGIDEQFFGPGTRLTVL.